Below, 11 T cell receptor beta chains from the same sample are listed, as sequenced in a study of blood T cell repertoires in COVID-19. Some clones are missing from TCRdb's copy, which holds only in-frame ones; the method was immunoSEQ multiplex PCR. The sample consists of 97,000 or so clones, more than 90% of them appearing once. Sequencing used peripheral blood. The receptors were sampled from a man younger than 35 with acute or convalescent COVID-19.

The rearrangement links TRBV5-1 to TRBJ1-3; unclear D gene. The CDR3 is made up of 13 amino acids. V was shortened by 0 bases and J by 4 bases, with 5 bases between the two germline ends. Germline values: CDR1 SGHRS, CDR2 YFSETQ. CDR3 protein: CASSLGEGNTIYF. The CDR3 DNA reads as TGCGCCAGCAGCTTGGGGGAGGGAAACACCATATATTTT.

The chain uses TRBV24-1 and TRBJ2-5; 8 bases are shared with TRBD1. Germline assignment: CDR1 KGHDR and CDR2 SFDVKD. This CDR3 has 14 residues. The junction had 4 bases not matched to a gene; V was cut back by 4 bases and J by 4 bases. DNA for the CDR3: TGTGCCACCAGTGAGGGACAGGTGGGAGAGACCCAGTACTTC. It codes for CATSEGQVGETQYF.

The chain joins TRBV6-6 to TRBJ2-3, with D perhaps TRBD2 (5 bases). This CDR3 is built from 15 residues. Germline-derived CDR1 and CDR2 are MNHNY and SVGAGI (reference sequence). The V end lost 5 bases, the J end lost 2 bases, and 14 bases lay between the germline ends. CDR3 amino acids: CASSDGEADTDTQYF. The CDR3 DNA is TGTGCCAGCAGTGACGGGGAAGCGGACACAGATACGCAGTATTTT.

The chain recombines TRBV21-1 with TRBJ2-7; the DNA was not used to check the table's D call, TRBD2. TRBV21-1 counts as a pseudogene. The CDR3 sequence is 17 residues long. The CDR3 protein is CASAPGLAGGGSHEQYF. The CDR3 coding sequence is TGTGCCAGCGCACCGGGACTAGCGGGGGGAGGAAGCCACGAGCAGTACTTC.

CDR3 in amino acids: CASSPSQQGDYGYTF. The CDR3 DNA reads as TGTGCCAGCAGCCCCTCCCAACAGGGAGACTATGGCTACACCTTC. The genes are TRBV7-6 and TRBJ1-2; a possible D gene is TRBD1 (6 bases). Germline loops: CDR1 SGHVS, CDR2 FNYEAQ. V lost 5 bases and J 3 bases, leaving 16 bases between the germline ends. CDR3 length: 15 residues.

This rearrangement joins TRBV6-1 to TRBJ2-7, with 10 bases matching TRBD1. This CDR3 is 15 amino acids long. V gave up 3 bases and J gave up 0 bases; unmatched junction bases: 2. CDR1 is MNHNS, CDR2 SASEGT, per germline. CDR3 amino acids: CASSETGGFSYEQYF. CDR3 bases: TGTGCCAGCAGTGAGACAGGGGGCTTCTCCTACGAGCAGTACTTC.

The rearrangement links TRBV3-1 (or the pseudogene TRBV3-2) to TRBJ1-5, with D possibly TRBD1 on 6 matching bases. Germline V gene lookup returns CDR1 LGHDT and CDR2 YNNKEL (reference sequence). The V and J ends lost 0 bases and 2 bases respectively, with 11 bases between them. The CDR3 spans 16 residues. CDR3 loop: CASSQEPPGGNQPQHF. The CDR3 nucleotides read TGTGCCAGCAGCCAAGAACCTCCAGGGGGCAATCAGCCCCAGCATTTT.

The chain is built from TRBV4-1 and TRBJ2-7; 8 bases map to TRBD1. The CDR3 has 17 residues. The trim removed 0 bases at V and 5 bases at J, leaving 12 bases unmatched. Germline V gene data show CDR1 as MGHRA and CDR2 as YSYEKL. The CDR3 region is CASSQDFLAGGVHEQYF. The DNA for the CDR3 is TGCGCCAGCAGCCAAGATTTTTTGGCAGGGGGCGTCCACGAGCAGTACTTC.

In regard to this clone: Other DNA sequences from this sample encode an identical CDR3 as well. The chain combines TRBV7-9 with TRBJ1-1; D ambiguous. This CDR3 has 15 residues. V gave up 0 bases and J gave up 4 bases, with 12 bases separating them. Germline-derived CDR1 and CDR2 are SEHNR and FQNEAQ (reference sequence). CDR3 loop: CASSLALSEGTEAFF. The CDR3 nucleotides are TGTGCCAGCAGCTTAGCCCTGTCCGAGGGCACTGAAGCTTTCTTT. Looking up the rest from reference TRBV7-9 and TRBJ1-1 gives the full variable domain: DTGVSQNPRHKITKRGQNVTFRCDPISEHNRLYWYRQTLGQGPEFLTYFQNEAQLEKSRLLSDRFSAERPKGSFSTLEIQRTEQGDSAMYLCASSLALSEGTEAFFGQGTRLTVV.

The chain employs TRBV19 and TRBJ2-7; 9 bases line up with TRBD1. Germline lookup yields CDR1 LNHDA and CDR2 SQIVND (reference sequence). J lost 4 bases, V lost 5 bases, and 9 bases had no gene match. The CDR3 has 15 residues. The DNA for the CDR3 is TGTGCCAGTAGTTTGGGACAGGGTAGAATATACGAGCAGTACTTC. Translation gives CASSLGQGRIYEQYF.

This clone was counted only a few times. The CDR3 DNA is TGTGCCAGCAGCCCCACGAACACCGGGGAGCTGTTTTTT. As protein: CASSPTNTGELFF. The chain couples TRBV7-7 to TRBJ2-2; D is ambiguous. Germline CDR1 is SSHAT and CDR2 is FNYEAQ (reference sequence). V was trimmed by 5 bases and J by 0 bases, leaving 4 bases between them. The CDR3 is made up of 13 amino acids. The full variable domain, completed using reference TRBV7-7 and TRBJ2-2, is GAGVSQSPRYKVTKRGQDVTLRCDPISSHATLYWYQQALGQGPEFLTYFNYEAQPDKSGLPSDRFSAERPEGSISTLTIQRTEQRDSAMYRCASSPTNTGELFFGEGSRLTVL.